This record looks at one TCR beta chain sequence and its context. The specificity of this receptor is unknown. Qualities for individual bases were not recorded, and no much larger clone is one base off. These data belong to a study of cytomegalovirus exposure and HLA in healthy donors (dated by TCRdb to 2015 to 2018). For the wider study: An earlier analysis of approximately 640 of the donors reported approximately 270 Gb of sequence data and roughly 110 million unique TCR beta sequences from 150 million to 200 million T cells. A later analysis re-analyzed previously published TCR beta repertoires from roughly 630 donors and added high-resolution HLA genotyping to study TCR occurrence patterns. Rather than using new phenotypic data, the later analysis identified candidate immune exposures from TCR beta sequences and from how often those sequences occurred across donors. The study aimed to test whether signatures of past pathogen exposure could be identified by cataloging public T cell receptors. About 320 gigabases of sequencing data and 70 million to 100 million unique TCR sequences were included in an early release covering roughly 600 HLA-typed donors. Class I and class II HLA loci were covered by the typing at four-digit resolution. Typing coverage differed by locus: A, B, C, DRB1 and DQB1 were typed in roughly 629-630 donors, DQA1 in about 550, DPA1 in around 610, and DPB1 in approximately 450. To predict cytomegalovirus infection status, the study brought together high-throughput TCR immunosequencing, statistical association of individual TCRs with disease status, and machine learning. Across some 400 genotyped donors of the cohort, an average of 235,054 unique TCR beta nucleotide sequences per donor were sequenced, and 15% to 20% of those sequences were non-productive. A later genetic analysis took genome-wide SNP genotypes for about three fifths of the roughly 700 donors and used that subset as a discovery cohort. Roughly 5 DR-DQ haplotypes were handled as single units for association and clustering, since linkage in the cohort was strong. To decide whether each TCR beta V gene segment behaved as functional or pseudogenic, an earlier analysis of approximately 620 of the donors relied on high-throughput TCR beta sequencing. The T cell repertoires of some 670 subjects were profiled by immunosequencing and related to cytomegalovirus serostatus. In addition to the first cohort of roughly 700 subjects, a separate validation cohort of over 90 different subjects was used. Of the 350 to 400 genotyped donors, 65% to 90% fell in the genetic ancestry cluster associated with self-reported Caucasian donors. Alongside the repertoire data, information on donor age, sex, ethnicity and CMV serostatus was compiled. All discovery cohort repertoires had been generated using a single sequencing platform.

In total, just over 650 healthy bone marrow donors made up the cohort. Cohort members were all nominally healthy when sampled, although unrecorded immune exposures were likely present. The donor was CMV seropositive and was included in the group of 250 to 300 seropositive cohort members. A peripheral blood sample was provided by each donor, and peripheral blood mononuclear cells were used for TCR beta sequencing. The Qiagen DNeasy Blood Extraction Kit was used to extract genomic DNA from the blood cell samples. For CDR1 and CDR2, the germline V gene lists SGHTA and FQGNSA. Trimming accounts for 5 bases at V and 4 bases at J, while the number of junction bases matched to no gene is 6. The CDR3 covers 14 residues, taking in both the cysteine and the phenylalanine. This entry keeps only the CDR3 DNA: 42 bases, framed from base 1. Study-wide conclusions, independent of this receptor: Compared with equally common non-associated chains, HLA-associated TCR beta chains in a later analysis were more clonally expanded and had lower generation probabilities. Because HLA typing was unavailable for some donors at each locus, only the typed subset was used in association tests. Strong co-occurrence of HLA alleles, especially DR and DQ, made assigning TCR associations to individual alleles difficult. At a false discovery rate of 0.05, a later analysis linked 15,000 to 20,000 TCR beta sequences to specific HLA alleles. CMV serostatus was the only immune exposure information available for the cohort. According to a later analysis, parvovirus B19, influenza, CMV and Epstein-Barr virus appeared linked to several top co-occurrence clusters. Some IMGT-functional V segments, including TRBV6-2 and TRBV6-3, could not be told apart with the 87-base-pair reads, so those segments were excluded. In a later analysis, most CMV-associated TCR beta chains were found to appear HLA-restricted, with HLA associations seemingly driven largely by CMV exposure. Across donors, most TCR sequences were observed very rarely, whereas some public TCRs were present in many individuals. According to the authors, the approach could potentially be generalized to other disease states and immunological phenotypes. Correlated functional status among segregating V segments might be attributable to linkage disequilibrium, but an unknown experimental factor could not be ruled out. A further reported finding was that TCR beta sequences accurately predicted the HLA-A and HLA-B alleles for most subjects in the first cohort. The classifier was reported to diagnose cytomegalovirus status with high specificity and sensitivity in both the original and validation cohorts. An association between a missense DCLRE1C variant and V-gene and J-gene trimming of TCR beta chains was found in a later genetic analysis and replicated in an independent cohort. A later genetic analysis reported fewer N-insertions in productive TCRs among donors in an Asian-associated ancestry cluster than the approximately 700-donor mean. A cluster of highly shared sequence variants was judged likely to represent a technical artifact of the sequencing pipeline. Some 15 rarely observed V segments, including chromosome 9 orphons, were excluded from the earlier analysis of approximately 600 of the donors because counts were too low. Sequencing depth was assumed to be roughly uniform across donors in the presence/absence analyses, though that assumption may not hold. In a later analysis, the rate of TCR association differed among HLA loci, with DRB1 alleles having the most associated TCRs and HLA-C alleles having the fewest. In an earlier analysis of some 550 of the donors, most TCR beta V segments were observed in productive rearrangements about 90% or about 30% of the time, broadly matching IMGT annotations. A few of the identified cytomegalovirus-associated TCR beta chains were confirmed in vitro to be specific for cytomegalovirus antigens. This cohort had only TCR beta chains sequenced, and the lack of alpha or paired-chain data limited which features could be detected. The study gave a list of some 150 TCR beta chains associated with cytomegalovirus.

Library generation was performed with the immunoSEQ multiplex PCR assay. For the multiplex PCR, a mixture combining 60 forward primers for TCR Vbeta segments and 13 reverse primers for TCR Jbeta segments was used. The CDR3 region of rearranged TCR beta genes was amplified from genomic DNA with a multiplex PCR assay. Amplified TCR beta libraries were sequenced as 87-base-pair reads on the Illumina HiSeq System. The original pipeline was this. Across the 500 to 750 repertoires, a later analysis counted around 80 million unique TCR beta chains, approximately 10 million of which were shared by at least two donors. A nearest-neighbor algorithm error-corrected the raw reads and collapsed the reads into unique sequences, merging closely related sequences to remove PCR and sequencing errors. Alignment of CDR3 sequences to IMGT reference sequences was used to assign V, D and J gene segments. For a sequence to be retained, at least a six-nucleotide match to both a V gene segment and a J gene segment was required. A rearrangement counted as productive if the CDR3 had no stop codons and remained in frame with V and J, and every other rearrangement counted as non-productive. CDR3 was defined by IMGT convention, running from the second conserved V-encoded cysteine to the conserved J-encoded phenylalanine. The earlier analysis of approximately 590 of the donors excluded any sequence lacking an unambiguous match to a single V gene segment. An earlier analysis of a few hundred of the donors called V segments functional above 56.7% productive rearrangements and segregating when the between-donor standard deviation exceeded 5%. A statistical classification framework was built for diagnosing cytomegalovirus status from the catalog of TCR beta chain sequences. In a later analysis, V and J genes were assigned by comparing TCR nucleotide sequences against IMGT/GENE-DB human TR gene sequences. A later analysis assigned CDR3 sequences and most-parsimonious VDJ recombination scenarios with the TCRdist pipeline. A later analysis defined each TCR beta chain by its CDR3 amino acid sequence plus V-gene family, and excluded reads lacking a unique V-gene family. To address suspected cross-contamination and a sequencing artifact, a later analysis removed approximately 590 highly shared, low-generation-probability nucleotide sequences. For each public chain, a later analysis derived a clonal expansion index from normalized ranks of inferred template counts within each repertoire. A later analysis computed generation probabilities with a VDJ recombination model fitted to out-of-frame rearrangements, and checked the results against IGoR. In a later analysis, TCR-TCR, TCR-HLA and TCR-CMV co-occurrence was scored with hypergeometric tests, and a repertoire-size bias correction was applied to TCR pairs. A later analysis estimated false discovery rates by permuting HLA or CMV assignments 20 times. In a later analysis, co-occurring TCRs were grouped with DBSCAN, and TCRdist sequence similarity was added when clustering was performed within HLA-allele-positive subsets. Repertoires with fewer than 30,000 or more than 120,000 public chains were left out of co-occurrence clustering, as were about 5 repertoires with anomalous nucleotide sharing. Here the immuneACCESS table is served through TCRdb, limited to in-frame sequences with V and J called. Missing clones are a known gap in these copies; in checked studies unresolved V genes cover under half, and the rest lacks a known reason. Clone size and the V and J calls come from that table; the DNA yielded D and trimming. For this sample the table gives around 150,000 clones, of which about 88% were detected only once. Roughly 2.1% of the sample is taken by the ten largest.

Specimen: PBMCs. The TCR originated in a man between 18 and 29 years old in good health and CMV-seropositive. The chain joins TRBV7-2 to TRBJ2-7; 9 central bases correspond to TRBD2. The nucleotide sequence is TGTGCCAGCAGCGAGCGGGGGGCGGAATACGAGCAGTACTTC. The translation is CASSERGAEYEQYF.